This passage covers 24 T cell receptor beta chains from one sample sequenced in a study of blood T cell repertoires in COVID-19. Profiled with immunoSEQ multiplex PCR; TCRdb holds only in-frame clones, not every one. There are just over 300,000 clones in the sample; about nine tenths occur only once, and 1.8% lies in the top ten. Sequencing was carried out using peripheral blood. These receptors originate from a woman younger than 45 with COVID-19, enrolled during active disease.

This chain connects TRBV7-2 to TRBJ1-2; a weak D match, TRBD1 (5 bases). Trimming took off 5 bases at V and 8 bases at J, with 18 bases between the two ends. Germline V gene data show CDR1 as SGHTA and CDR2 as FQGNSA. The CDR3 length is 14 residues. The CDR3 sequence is CASSAGTSIGGYTF. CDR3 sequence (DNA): TGTGCCAGCAGCGCGGGGACTTCGATCGGGGGCTACACCTTC.

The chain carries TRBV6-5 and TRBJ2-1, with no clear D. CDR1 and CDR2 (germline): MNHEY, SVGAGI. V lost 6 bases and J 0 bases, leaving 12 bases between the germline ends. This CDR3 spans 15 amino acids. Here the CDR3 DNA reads TGTGCCAGCAGAGATAGCCGAGGCTCCTACAATGAGCAGTTCTTC. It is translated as CASRDSRGSYNEQFF.

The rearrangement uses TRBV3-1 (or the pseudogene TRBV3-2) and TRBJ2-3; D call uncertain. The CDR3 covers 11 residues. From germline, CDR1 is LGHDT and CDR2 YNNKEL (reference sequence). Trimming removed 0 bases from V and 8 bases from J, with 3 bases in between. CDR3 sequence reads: CASSQEATQYF. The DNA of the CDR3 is TGTGCCAGCAGCCAAGAGGCTACGCAGTATTTT.

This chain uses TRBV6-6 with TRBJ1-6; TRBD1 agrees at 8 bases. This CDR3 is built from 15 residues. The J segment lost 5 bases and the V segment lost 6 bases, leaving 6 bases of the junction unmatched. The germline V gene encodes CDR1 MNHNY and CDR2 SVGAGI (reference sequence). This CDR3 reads CASSQGQVNNSPLHF. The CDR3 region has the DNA TGTGCCAGCAGCCAGGGACAGGTTAATAATTCACCCCTCCACTTT.

The CDR3 is CASSPGLGITYGYTF. The CDR3, as DNA: TGTGCCAGCAGTCCCGGGCTCGGGATAACCTATGGCTACACCTTC. The chain carries TRBV6-2 or TRBV6-3 and TRBJ1-2; no reliable D call. Trimming removed 5 bases from V and 4 bases from J, with 17 bases in between. Germline V gene lookup returns CDR1 MNHEY and CDR2 SVGEGT. The CDR3 covers 15 residues.

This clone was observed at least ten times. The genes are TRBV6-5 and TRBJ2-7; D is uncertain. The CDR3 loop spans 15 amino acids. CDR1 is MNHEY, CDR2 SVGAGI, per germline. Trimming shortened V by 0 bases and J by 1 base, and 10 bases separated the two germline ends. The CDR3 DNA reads TGTGCCAGCAGTTACTCAATAGTAGCTTCCTACGAGCAGTACGTC. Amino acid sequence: CASSYSIVASYEQYV.

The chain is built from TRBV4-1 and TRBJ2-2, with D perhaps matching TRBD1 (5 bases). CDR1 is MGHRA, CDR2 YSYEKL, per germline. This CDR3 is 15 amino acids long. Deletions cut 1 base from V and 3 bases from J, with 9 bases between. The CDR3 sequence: CASSQGQRYTGELFF. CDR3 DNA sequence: TGCGCCAGCAGCCAAGGACAGCGTTACACCGGGGAGCTGTTTTTT.

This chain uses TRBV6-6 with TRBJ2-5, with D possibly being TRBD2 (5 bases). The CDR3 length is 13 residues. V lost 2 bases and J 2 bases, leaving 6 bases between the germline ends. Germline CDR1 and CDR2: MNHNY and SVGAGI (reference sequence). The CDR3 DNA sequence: TGTGCCAGCAGTTACCGACTACAAGAGACCCAGTACTTC. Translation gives CASSYRLQETQYF.

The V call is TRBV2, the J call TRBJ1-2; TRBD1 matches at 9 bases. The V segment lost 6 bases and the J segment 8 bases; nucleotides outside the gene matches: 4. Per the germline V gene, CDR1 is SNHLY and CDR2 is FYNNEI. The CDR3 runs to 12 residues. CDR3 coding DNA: TGTGCCAGCAGAAGGGACAGGGAAGGCTACACCTTC. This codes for CASRRDREGYTF.

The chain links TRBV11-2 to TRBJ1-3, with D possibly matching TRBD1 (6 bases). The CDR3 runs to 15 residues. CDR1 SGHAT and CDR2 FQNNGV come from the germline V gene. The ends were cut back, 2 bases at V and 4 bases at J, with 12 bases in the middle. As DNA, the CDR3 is TGTGCCAGCAGCTTACTTACAGGGTCCGGAAACACCATATATTTT. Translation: CASSLLTGSGNTIYF.

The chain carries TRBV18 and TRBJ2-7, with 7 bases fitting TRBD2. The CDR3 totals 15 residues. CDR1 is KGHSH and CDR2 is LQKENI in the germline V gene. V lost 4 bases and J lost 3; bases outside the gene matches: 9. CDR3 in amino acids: CASSQGTTLGYEQYF. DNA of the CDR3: TGTGCCAGCTCACAAGGGACTACCCTAGGCTACGAGCAGTACTTC.

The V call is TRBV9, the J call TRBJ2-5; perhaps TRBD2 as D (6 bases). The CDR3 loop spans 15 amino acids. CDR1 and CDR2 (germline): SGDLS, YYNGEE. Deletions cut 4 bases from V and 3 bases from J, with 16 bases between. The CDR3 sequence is CASSPALTRKETQYF. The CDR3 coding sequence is TGTGCCAGCAGCCCCGCCCTGACTAGAAAAGAGACCCAGTACTTC.

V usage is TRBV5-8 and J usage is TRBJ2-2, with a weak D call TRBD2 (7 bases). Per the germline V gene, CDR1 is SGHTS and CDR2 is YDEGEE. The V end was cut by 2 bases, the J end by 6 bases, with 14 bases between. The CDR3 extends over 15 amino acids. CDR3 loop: CASSFGGGRAGELFF. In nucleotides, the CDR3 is TGTGCCAGCAGCTTTGGGGGGGGCCGTGCCGGGGAGCTGTTTTTT.

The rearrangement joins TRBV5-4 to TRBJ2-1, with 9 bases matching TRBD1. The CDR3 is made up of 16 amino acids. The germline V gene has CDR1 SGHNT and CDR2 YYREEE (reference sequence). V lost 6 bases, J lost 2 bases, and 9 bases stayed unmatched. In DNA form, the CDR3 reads TGTGCCAGCATCCCGGGGAGACAGGGGGCCTACAATGAGCAGTTCTTC. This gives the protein CASIPGRQGAYNEQFF.

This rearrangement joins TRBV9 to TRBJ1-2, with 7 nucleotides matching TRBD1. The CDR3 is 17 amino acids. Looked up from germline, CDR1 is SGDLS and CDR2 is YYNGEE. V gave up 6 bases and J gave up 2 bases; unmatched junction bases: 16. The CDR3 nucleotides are TGTGCCAGCACCAAGGACAGGCAGGGGCTATTAAACTATGGCTACACCTTC. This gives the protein CASTKDRQGLLNYGYTF. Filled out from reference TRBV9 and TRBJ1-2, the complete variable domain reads DSGVTQTPKHLITATGQRVTLRCSPRSGDLSVYWYQQSLDQGLQFLIQYYNGEERAKGNILERFSAQQFPDLHSELNLSSLELGDSALYFCASTKDRQGLLNYGYTFGSGTRLTVV.

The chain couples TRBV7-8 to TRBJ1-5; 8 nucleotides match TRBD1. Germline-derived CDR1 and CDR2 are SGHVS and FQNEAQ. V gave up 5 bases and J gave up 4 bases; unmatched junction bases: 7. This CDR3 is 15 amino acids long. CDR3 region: CASSTRQGFNQPQHF. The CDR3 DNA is TGTGCCAGCAGCACCAGACAGGGGTTTAATCAGCCCCAGCATTTT.

DNA for the CDR3: TGTGCCAGCAGCATCAGGGCCTTGGCGGGAAACACCATATATTTT. As protein: CASSIRALAGNTIYF. The J gene is TRBJ1-3, the V gene TRBV7-2; possible D gene TRBD1, 5 bases. Germline V CDR1 and CDR2: SGHTA, FQGNSA. CDR3 length equals 15 residues. With 5 bases removed from V and 4 bases from J, the gap between germline ends came to 15 bases.

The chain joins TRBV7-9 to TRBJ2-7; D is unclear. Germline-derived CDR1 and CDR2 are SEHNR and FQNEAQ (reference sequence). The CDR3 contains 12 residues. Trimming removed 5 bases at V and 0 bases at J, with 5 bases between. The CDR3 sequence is CASSHISYEQYF. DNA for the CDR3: TGTGCCAGCAGCCACATCTCCTACGAGCAGTACTTC.

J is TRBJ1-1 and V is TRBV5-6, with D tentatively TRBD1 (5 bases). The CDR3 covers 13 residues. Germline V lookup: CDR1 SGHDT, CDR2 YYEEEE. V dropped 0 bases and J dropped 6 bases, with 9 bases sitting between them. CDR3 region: CASSLAGGPEAFF. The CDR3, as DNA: TGTGCCAGCAGCTTGGCCGGGGGACCTGAAGCTTTCTTT.

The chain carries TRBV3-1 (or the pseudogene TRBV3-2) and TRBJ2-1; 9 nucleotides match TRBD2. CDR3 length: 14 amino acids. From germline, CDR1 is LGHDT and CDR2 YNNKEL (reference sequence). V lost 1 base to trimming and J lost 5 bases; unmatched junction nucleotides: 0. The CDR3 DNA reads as TGTGCCAGCAGCCAAGTAGCGGGGGACAATGAGCAGTTCTTC. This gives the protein CASSQVAGDNEQFF.

The CDR3 sequence is CASSMGTGAGNTIYF. The DNA of the CDR3 is TGTGCCAGCAGCATGGGGACAGGGGCTGGAAACACCATATATTTT. The chain recombines TRBV9 with TRBJ1-3; 10 bases align to TRBD1. Germline trimming cut 4 bases from V and 2 bases from J; bases unmatched to any gene: 3. The germline CDR1 and CDR2 sequences are SGDLS and YYNGEE. The CDR3 contains 15 residues.

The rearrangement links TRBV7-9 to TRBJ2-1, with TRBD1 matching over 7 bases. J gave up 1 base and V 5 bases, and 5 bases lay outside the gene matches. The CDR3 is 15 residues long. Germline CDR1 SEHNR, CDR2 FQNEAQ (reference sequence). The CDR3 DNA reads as TGTGCCAGCAGCATACAGGGGAATTCCTACAATGAGCAGTTCTTC. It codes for CASSIQGNSYNEQFF.

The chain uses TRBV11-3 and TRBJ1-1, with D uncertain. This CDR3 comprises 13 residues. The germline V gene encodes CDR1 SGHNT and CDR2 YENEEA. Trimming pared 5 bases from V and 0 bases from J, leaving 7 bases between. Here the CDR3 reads CASSPTVNTEAFF. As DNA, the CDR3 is TGTGCCAGCAGCCCAACGGTGAACACTGAAGCTTTCTTT.

The CDR3 here is CASSLVGGGASDTQYF. DNA of the CDR3: TGTGCCAGCAGCTTAGTTGGCGGGGGGGCTTCAGATACGCAGTATTTT. The chain joins TRBV7-2 to TRBJ2-3, with 9 bases aligning to TRBD2. Germline values: CDR1 SGHTA, CDR2 FQGNSA. With V trimmed by 1 base and J by 4 bases, 6 bases remained unmatched. This CDR3 has 16 amino acids.